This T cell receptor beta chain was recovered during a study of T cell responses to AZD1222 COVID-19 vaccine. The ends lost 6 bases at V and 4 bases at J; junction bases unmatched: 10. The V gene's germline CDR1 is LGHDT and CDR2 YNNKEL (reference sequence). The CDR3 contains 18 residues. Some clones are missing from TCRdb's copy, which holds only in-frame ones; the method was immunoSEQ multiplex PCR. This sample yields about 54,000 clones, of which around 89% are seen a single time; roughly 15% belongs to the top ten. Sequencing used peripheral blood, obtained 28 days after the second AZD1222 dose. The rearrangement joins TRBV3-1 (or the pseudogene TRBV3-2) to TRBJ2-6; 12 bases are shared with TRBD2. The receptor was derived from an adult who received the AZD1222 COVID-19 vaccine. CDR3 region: CASRQTSGSISGANVLTF. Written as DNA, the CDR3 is TGTGCCAGCAGGCAGACTAGCGGGAGCATCTCCGGGGCCAACGTCCTGACTTTC.